What follows are 15 T cell receptor beta chains derived from one specimen sequenced in a study of regulatory T cells in long-lasting Graves disease. Time point meaning: newly diagnosed GD, antithyroid drugs for less than 3 months. Scientists built the TCR library using RNA that was extracted from PBMCs. Arm-PCR with iRepertoire HTBI primers amplified the CDR3 regions for these TCR beta libraries. TCRdb analysed the multiplex PCR reads with MiXCR anew, one entry per CDR3 protein. The top ten hold about 10% of the sample, which has hundreds of thousands of distinct CDR3 sequences, about 14% seen once. A further study also used this sample, focusing on T cells in Graves' hyperthyroidism and ophthalmopathy.

This specimen consisted of peripheral blood mononuclear cells (PBMCs), obtained at new diagnosis, from a patient treated with antithyroid drugs. Receptors were obtained from a man aged 25-45 years with Graves disease.

In this sample, this clonotype turned up many times. V usage is TRBV27 and J usage is TRBJ1-1; no firm D call. Germline CDR1 is MNHEY and CDR2 is SMNVEV (reference sequence). V shed 5 bases and J shed 2 bases, with 15 bases lying between them. The CDR3 loop spans 15 amino acids. In DNA, the CDR3 is TGTGCCAGCAGTCCCCTGGTAACTGTCAACACTGAAGCTTTCTTT. This gives the protein CASSPLVTVNTEAFF.

This clonotype was counted ten times or more. This sequence joins TRBV18 and TRBJ1-2, with 7 bases lining up with TRBD1. CDR1 and CDR2 (germline): KGHSH, LQKENI. CDR3 length equals 15 residues. V lost 3 bases, J lost 5 bases, and 9 bases stayed unmatched. For the CDR3, the DNA is TGTGCCAGCTCACCCTACAGGACAGGAGAGTATGGCTACACCTTC. Protein product: CASSPYRTGEYGYTF.

At least ten counts were recorded for this clonotype. V usage is TRBV7-3 and J usage is TRBJ2-2, with a weak D call TRBD2 (5 bases). Trimming took off 5 bases at V and 3 bases at J, with 16 bases between the two ends. The CDR3 is made up of 16 amino acids. Germline V gene sequence: CDR1 SGHTA, CDR2 FQGTGA. This chain's CDR3 is CASSPTGVVDTGELFF. As DNA, the CDR3 is TGTGCCAGCAGCCCCACCGGGGTGGTAGACACCGGGGAGCTGTTTTTT. The full variable domain, with the rest looked up from reference TRBV7-3 and TRBJ2-2, is GAGVSQTPSNKVTEKGKYVELRCDPISGHTALYWYRQSLGQGPEFLIYFQGTGAADDSGLPNDRFFAVRPEGSVSTLKIQRTERGDSAVYLCASSPTGVVDTGELFFGEGSRLTVL.

This chain connects TRBV5-5 to TRBJ2-2, with 12 bases identical to TRBD2. The V segment lost 1 base and the J segment 4 bases; nucleotides outside the gene matches: 5. CDR1 is SGHKS, CDR2 YYEKEE, per germline (reference sequence). The CDR3 runs 17 residues. The CDR3 protein is CASSLLAGGPSTGELFF. Written as DNA, the CDR3 is TGTGCCAGCAGCTTGCTAGCGGGAGGGCCGAGCACCGGGGAGCTGTTTTTT.

This chain uses TRBV29-1 with TRBJ2-5; D possibly corresponds to TRBD1 (6 bases). Germline V lookup: CDR1 SQVTM, CDR2 ANQGSEA. The CDR3 totals 13 residues. V was trimmed by 2 bases and J by 3 bases, leaving 10 bases between them. The CDR3 DNA is TGCAGCGTTGAATCGGACAGAGAAGAGACCCAGTACTTC. This translates into CSVESDREETQYF.

The rearrangement links TRBV2 to TRBJ2-5; D is possibly TRBD1 or TRBD2 (6 bases each). The CDR3 runs 14 residues. The germline gives CDR1 SNHLY, CDR2 FYNNEI. The germline V and J ends were trimmed by 1 base and 5 bases, with 11 bases remaining between them. This chain's CDR3 is CASSEGGASETQYF. The CDR3 nucleotides read TGTGCCAGCAGTGAAGGGGGGGCGAGTGAGACCCAGTACTTC.

This clonotype was counted at least ten times. The rearrangement joins TRBV25-1 to TRBJ2-1, with D unresolved. Germline CDR1 MGHDK, CDR2 SYGVNS. CDR3 length: 15 amino acids. V shed 3 bases and J shed 9 bases, with 18 bases lying between them. The CDR3 protein is CASSDSLTAVSEQFF. CDR3 DNA: TGTGCCAGCAGTGACTCCCTGACTGCGGTTAGTGAGCAGTTCTTC.

Many counts were recorded for this clonotype. The chain is built from TRBV27 and TRBJ1-2; tentatively, D is TRBD1 (6 bases). The CDR3 runs 15 residues. Germline lookup yields CDR1 MNHEY and CDR2 SMNVEV (reference sequence). V was cut by 6 bases and J by 5 bases, with 19 bases left in between. CDR3 amino acids: CASSALGGYTYGYTF. In nucleotides, the CDR3 is TGTGCCAGCAGCGCCCTCGGGGGCTATACGTATGGCTACACCTTC.

A few counts support this clonotype. The chain links TRBV20-1 to TRBJ2-3; D is perhaps TRBD2 (6 bases). V gave up 3 bases and J gave up 3 bases, with 16 bases separating them. Germline assignment: CDR1 DFQATT and CDR2 SNEGSKA (reference sequence). The CDR3 loop spans 15 amino acids. The CDR3 is CSASRAGSRTDTQYF. The CDR3 DNA follows: TGCAGTGCTAGCCGGGCGGGATCTCGGACAGATACGCAGTATTTT.

This clonotype was picked up many times. The chain uses TRBV11-2 and TRBJ2-1; D not certain. The CDR3 is 13 residues long. Germline CDR1 reads SGHAT; CDR2 reads FQNNGV. The V and J ends lost 2 bases and 9 bases respectively, with 11 bases between them. DNA for the CDR3: TGTGCCAGCAGCTTAATCACGGGCTCTGAGCAGTTCTTC. Translated, it gives CASSLITGSEQFF. The variable domain in full, completed from reference TRBV11-2 and TRBJ2-1, reads EAGVAQSPRYKIIEKRQSVAFWCNPISGHATLYWYQQILGQGPKLLIQFQNNGVVDDSQLPKDRFSAERLKGVDSTLKIQPAKLEDSAVYLCASSLITGSEQFFGPGTRLTVL.

This clonotype was detected a few times. The chain combines TRBV18 with TRBJ2-7, with D perhaps TRBD1 or TRBD2 (6 bases each). CDR1 KGHSH and CDR2 LQKENI come from the germline V gene. The CDR3 loop spans 15 amino acids. V shed 6 bases and J shed 7 bases, with 22 bases lying between them. The CDR3 region has the DNA TGTGCCAGCTCCCCCCGGGGGCCCACTATTGAGGAGCAGTACTTC. Translating it yields CASSPRGPTIEEQYF.

This clonotype was observed once. One base away lies a much larger clone, so this may be a sequencing read error. This CDR3 is missing its conserved last phenylalanine or tryptophan, likely due to a read error. The chain recombines TRBV10-3 with TRBJ2-4; no definite D call. CDR3 length: 16 amino acids. Germline V gene data show CDR1 as ENHRY and CDR2 as SYGVKD. V lost 0 bases and J 0 bases, leaving 9 bases between the germline ends. The CDR3 here is CAISESEILAKNIQYL. DNA for the CDR3: TGTGCCATCAGTGAGTCTGAGATCCTAGCCAAAAACATTCAGTACCTC.

V and J are TRBV4-1 and TRBJ1-5; 7 bases align to TRBD1. J gave up 5 bases and V 5 bases, and 9 bases lay outside the gene matches. In germline, CDR1 is MGHRA, CDR2 YSYEKL. CDR3 size: 15 residues. In nucleotides, the CDR3 is TGCGCCAGCAGCGTGAGGGGTCAGGGGGATCAGCCCCAGCATTTT. Translated, it gives CASSVRGQGDQPQHF.

There are a few counts of this clonotype. Possible read error: a much larger clone is one base away. The genes are TRBV6-1 and TRBJ2-1; the match to TRBD2 covers 10 bases. CDR1 is MNHNS and CDR2 is SASEGT in the germline V gene. The CDR3 consists of 14 residues. The chain's CDR3 is CASTSGSEINEKFF. The DNA of the CDR3 is TGTGCCAGCACTAGCGGGAGCGAGATCAATGAGAAGTTCTTC.

CDR3 residues: CASSLTSGGKNIQYF. DNA for the CDR3: TGTGCCAGCAGCCTGACTAGCGGGGGCAAAAACATTCAGTACTTC. The rearrangement uses TRBV7-9 and TRBJ2-4; 12 bases align to TRBD2. CDR1 and CDR2 (germline): SEHNR, FQNEAQ (reference sequence). CDR3 length: 15 amino acids. V lost 5 bases and J lost 3; bases outside the gene matches: 2.